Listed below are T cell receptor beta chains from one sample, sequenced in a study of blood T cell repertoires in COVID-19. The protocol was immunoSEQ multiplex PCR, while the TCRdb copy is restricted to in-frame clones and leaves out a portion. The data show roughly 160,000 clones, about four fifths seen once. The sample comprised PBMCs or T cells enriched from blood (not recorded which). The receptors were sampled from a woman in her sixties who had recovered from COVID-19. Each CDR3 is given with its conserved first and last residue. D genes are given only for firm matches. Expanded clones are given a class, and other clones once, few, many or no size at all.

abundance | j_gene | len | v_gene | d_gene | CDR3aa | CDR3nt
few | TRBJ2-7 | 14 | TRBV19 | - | CASRETGPFYEQYF | TGTGCCAGTAGGGAAACAGGTCCTTTCTACGAGCAGTACTTC
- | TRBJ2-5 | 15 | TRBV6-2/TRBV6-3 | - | CASSYVGGLGETQYF | TGTGCCAGCAGTTATGTGGGGGGGCTGGGTGAGACCCAGTACTTC
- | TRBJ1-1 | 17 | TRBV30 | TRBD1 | CAWSVGNRGLVNTEAFF | TGTGCCTGGAGTGTAGGTAACAGGGGATTGGTGAACACTGAAGCTTTCTTT
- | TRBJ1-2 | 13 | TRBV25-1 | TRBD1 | CASSRDRTYGYTF | TGTGCCAGCAGCCGGGACAGGACCTATGGCTACACCTTC
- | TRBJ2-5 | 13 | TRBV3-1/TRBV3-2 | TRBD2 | CASRPSGAETQYF | TGTGCCAGCAGACCTAGCGGGGCAGAGACCCAGTACTTC
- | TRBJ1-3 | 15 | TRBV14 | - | CASSLGGNSGNTIYF | TGTGCCAGCAGTCTAGGGGGTAACTCTGGAAACACCATATATTTT
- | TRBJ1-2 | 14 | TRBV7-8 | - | CASSPGQPVAGYTF | TGTGCCAGCAGCCCTGGACAGCCTGTCGCGGGCTACACCTTC
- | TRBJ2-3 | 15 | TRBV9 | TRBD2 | CASSVSGGATDTQYF | TGTGCCAGCAGCGTTAGCGGGGGGGCGACAGATACGCAGTATTTT
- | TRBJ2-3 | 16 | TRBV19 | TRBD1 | CASSTPNRGLADTQYF | TGTGCCAGTAGTACCCCCAACAGGGGGTTGGCAGATACGCAGTATTTT
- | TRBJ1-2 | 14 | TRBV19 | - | CAINPGHQNYGYTF | TGTGCCATCAACCCGGGACACCAAAACTATGGCTACACCTTC
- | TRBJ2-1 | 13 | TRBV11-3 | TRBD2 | CASSWTSGGAVFF | TGTGCCAGCAGCTGGACTAGCGGGGGGGCCGTGTTCTTC
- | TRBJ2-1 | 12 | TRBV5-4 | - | CASSFFRGEQFF | TGTGCCAGCAGCTTTTTTAGAGGCGAGCAGTTCTTC
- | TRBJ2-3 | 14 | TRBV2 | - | CASESPGGTDTQYF | TGTGCCAGCGAGTCTCCGGGGGGCACAGATACGCAGTATTTT
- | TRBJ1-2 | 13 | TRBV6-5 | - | CASSYSDLYGYTF | TGTGCCAGCAGTTACTCCGACTTATATGGCTACACCTTC
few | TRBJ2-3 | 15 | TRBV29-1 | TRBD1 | CSVGGQGGSTDTQYF | TGCAGCGTGGGAGGACAGGGCGGGAGCACAGATACGCAGTATTTT
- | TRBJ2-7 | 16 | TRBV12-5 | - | CASGLVRLGESYEQYF | TGTGCTAGTGGTTTGGTACGTCTTGGAGAATCCTACGAGCAGTACTTC
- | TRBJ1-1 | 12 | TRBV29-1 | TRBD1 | CSAGQGGTEAFF | TGCAGCGCCGGACAGGGAGGCACTGAAGCTTTCTTT
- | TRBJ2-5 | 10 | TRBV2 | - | CASERETQYF | TGTGCCAGCGAGAGAGAGACCCAGTACTTC
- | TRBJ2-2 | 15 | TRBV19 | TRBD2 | CASRSGGKLGGELFF | TGTGCCAGTAGGAGCGGGGGGAAACTGGGCGGGGAGCTGTTTTTT
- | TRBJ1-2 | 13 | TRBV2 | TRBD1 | CASSERGLLGYTF | TGTGCCAGCAGTGAAAGGGGGCTCCTTGGCTACACCTTC
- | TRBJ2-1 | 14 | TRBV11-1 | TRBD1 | CASSLRQGYNEQFF | TGTGCCAGCAGCCTGAGACAGGGATACAATGAGCAGTTCTTC
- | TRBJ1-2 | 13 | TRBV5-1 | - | CASRASSNYGYTF | TGCGCCAGCAGGGCTTCATCTAACTATGGCTACACCTTC
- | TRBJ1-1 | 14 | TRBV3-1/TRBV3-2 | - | CASSPRGPNTEAFF | TGTGCCAGCAGCCCCAGGGGCCCCAACACTGAAGCTTTCTTT
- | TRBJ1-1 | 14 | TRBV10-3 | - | CAISERGVNTEAFF | TGTGCCATCAGTGAGCGGGGGGTAAACACTGAAGCTTTCTTT
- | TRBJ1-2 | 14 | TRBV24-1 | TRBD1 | CATSDLRDRDGYTF | TGTGCCACCAGTGATTTGCGGGACAGGGACGGCTACACCTTC
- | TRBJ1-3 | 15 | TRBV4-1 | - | CASSQDDNSGNTIYF | TGCGCCAGCAGCCAAGACGACAACTCTGGAAACACCATATATTTT
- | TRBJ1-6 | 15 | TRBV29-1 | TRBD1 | CSVSMVGQEYQPLHF | TGCAGCGTTTCAATGGTGGGACAGGAGTATCAACCCCTCCACTTT
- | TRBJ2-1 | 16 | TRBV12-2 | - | CAARTPGQGFNNEQFF | TGTGCAGCGAGGACACCGGGACAGGGATTTAACAATGAGCAGTTCTTC
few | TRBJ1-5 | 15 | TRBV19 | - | CASTQSGTADQPQHF | TGTGCCAGTACCCAATCAGGTACGGCCGATCAGCCCCAGCATTTT
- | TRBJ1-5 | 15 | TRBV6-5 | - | CASSLQGISNQPQHF | TGTGCCAGCAGTTTACAGGGTATTAGCAATCAGCCCCAGCATTTT
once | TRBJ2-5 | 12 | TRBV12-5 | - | CASGRGWETQYF | TGTGCTAGTGGTAGGGGGTGGGAGACCCAGTACTTC
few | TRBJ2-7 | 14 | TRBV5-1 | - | CASSLPDFSYEQYF | TGCGCCAGCAGCTTGCCAGACTTCTCCTACGAGCAGTACTTC
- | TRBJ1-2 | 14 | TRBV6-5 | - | CASSYAANPYGYTF | TGTGCCAGCAGTTACGCGGCCAATCCCTATGGCTACACCTTC
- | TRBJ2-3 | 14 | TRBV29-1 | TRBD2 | CSLIGGGSTDTQYF | TGCAGCTTGATCGGGGGGGGAAGCACAGATACGCAGTATTTT